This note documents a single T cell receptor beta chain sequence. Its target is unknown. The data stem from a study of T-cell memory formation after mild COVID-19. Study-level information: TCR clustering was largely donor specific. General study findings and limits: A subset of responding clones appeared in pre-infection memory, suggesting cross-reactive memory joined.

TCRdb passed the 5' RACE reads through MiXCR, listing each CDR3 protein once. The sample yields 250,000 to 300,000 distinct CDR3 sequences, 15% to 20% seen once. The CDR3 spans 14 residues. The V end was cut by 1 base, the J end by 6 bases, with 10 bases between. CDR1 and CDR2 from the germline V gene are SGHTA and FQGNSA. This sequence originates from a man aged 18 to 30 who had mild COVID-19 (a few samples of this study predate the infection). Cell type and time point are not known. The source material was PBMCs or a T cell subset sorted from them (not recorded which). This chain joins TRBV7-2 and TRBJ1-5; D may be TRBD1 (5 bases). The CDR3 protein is CASSLGGRRQPQHF. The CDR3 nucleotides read TGTGCCAGCAGCTTAGGGGGCCGGCGTCAGCCCCAGCATTTT.